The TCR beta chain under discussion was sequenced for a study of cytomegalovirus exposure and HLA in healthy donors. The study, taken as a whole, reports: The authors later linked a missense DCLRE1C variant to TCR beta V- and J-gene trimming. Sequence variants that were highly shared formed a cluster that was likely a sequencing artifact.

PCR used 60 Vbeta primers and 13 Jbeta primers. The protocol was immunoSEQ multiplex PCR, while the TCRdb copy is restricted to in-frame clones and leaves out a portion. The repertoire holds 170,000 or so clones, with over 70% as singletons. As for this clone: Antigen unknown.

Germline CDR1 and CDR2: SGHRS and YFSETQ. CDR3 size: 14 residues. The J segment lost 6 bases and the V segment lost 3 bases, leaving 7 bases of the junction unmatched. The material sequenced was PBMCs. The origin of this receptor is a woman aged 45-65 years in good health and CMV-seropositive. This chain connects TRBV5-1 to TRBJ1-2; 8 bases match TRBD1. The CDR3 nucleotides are TGCGCCAGCAGCTCGACGACAGGGGATAATGGCTACACCTTC. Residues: CASSSTTGDNGYTF.